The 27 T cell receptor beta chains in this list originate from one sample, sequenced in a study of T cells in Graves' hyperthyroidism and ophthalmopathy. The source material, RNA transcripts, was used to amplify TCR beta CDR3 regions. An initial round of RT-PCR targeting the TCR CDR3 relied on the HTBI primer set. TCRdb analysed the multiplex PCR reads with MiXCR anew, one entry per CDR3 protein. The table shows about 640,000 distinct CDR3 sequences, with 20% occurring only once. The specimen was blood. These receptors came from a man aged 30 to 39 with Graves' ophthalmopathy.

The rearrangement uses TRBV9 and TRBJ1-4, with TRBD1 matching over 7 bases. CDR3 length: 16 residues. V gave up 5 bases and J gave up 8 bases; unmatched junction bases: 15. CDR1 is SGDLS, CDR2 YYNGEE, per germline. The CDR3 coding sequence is TGTGCCAGCAGTACAGGGGAGACAGTGCCCCTCGAAAAACTGTTTTTT. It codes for CASSTGETVPLEKLFF.

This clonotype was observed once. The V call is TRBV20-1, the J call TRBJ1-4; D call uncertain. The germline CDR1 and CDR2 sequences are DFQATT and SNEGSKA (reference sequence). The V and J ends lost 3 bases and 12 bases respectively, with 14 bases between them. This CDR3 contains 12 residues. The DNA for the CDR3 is TGCAGTGCTAGGGGTCAGGCAGGCGAACTGTTTTTT. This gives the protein CSARGQAGELFF.

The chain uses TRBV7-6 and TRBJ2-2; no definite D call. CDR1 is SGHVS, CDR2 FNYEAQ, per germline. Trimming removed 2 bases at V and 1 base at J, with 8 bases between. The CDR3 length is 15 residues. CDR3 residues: CASSLSTGNTGELFF. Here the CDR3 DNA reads TGTGCCAGCAGCTTATCGACGGGGAACACCGGGGAGCTGTTTTTT.

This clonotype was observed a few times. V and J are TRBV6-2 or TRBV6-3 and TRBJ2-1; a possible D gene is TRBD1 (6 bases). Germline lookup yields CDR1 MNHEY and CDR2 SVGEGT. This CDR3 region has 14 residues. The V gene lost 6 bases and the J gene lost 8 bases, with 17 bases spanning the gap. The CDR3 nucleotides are TGTGCCAGCAGCGTAACAGGGTTAGTGGATGAGCAGTTCTTC. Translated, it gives CASSVTGLVDEQFF.

The CDR3 loop is CSARGTETYEQYF. The DNA of the CDR3 is TGCAGTGCTAGGGGGACGGAGACCTACGAGCAGTACTTC. The J gene is TRBJ2-7, the V gene TRBV20-1; D could derive from TRBD1 or TRBD2 (5 bases each). Germline CDR1 DFQATT, CDR2 SNEGSKA (reference sequence). Trimming removed 3 bases at V and 2 bases at J, with 11 bases between. The CDR3 is 13 residues long.

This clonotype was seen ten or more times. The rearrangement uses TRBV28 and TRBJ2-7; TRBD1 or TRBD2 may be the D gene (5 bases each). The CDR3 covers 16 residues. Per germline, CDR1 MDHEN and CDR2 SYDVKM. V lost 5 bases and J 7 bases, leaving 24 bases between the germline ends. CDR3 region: CASSPPLGRSWGEQYF. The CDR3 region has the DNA TGTGCCAGCAGTCCACCACTGGGACGGTCTTGGGGAGAGCAGTACTTC. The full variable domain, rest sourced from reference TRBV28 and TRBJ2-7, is DVKVTQSSRYLVKRTGEKVFLECVQDMDHENMFWYRQDPGLGLRLIYFSYDVKMKEKGDIPEGYSVSREKKERFSLILESASTNQTSMYLCASSPPLGRSWGEQYFGPGTRLTVT.

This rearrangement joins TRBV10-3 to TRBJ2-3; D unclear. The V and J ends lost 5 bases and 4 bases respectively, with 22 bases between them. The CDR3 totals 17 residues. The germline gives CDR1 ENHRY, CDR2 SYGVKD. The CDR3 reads CAISTYSGTKASDTQYF. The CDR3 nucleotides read TGTGCCATCAGTACCTATTCCGGCACTAAGGCCTCAGATACGCAGTATTTT.

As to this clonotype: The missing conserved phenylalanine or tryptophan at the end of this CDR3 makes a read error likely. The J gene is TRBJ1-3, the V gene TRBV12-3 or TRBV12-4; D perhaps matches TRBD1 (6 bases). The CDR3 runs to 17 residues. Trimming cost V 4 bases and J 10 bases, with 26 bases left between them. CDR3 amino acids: CASSSYRTATLPGTIYL. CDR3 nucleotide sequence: TGTGCCAGCAGTTCATACCGGACAGCAACCCTTCCGGGTACCATATATCTT.

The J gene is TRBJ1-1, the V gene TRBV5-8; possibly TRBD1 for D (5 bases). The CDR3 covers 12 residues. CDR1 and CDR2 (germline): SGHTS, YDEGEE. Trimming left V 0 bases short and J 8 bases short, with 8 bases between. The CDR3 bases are TGTGCCAGCAGCTTGGGGACACAGGAAGCTTTCTTT. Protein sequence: CASSLGTQEAFF.

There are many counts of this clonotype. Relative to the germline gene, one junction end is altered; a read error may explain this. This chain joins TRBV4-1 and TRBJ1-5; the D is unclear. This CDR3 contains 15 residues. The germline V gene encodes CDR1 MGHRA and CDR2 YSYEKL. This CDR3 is CASSQDGGGNQPQHF. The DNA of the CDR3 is TGTGCCAGCAGCCAAGACGGTGGAGGAAATCAGCCCCAGCATTTT.

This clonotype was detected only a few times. CDR3 sequence (DNA): TGTGCCAGCAGTAGCCACTCTGGAAACACCATATATTTT. This gives the protein CASSSHSGNTIYF. The chain is built from TRBV28 and TRBJ1-3; D gene unclear. The CDR3 is 13 residues long. From germline, CDR1 is MDHEN and CDR2 SYDVKM. Trimming took 5 bases from V and 0 from J, leaving 5 bases between them. Full variable domain (outside the CDR3, taken from reference TRBV28 and TRBJ1-3): DVKVTQSSRYLVKRTGEKVFLECVQDMDHENMFWYRQDPGLGLRLIYFSYDVKMKEKGDIPEGYSVSREKKERFSLILESASTNQTSMYLCASSSHSGNTIYFGEGSWLTVV.

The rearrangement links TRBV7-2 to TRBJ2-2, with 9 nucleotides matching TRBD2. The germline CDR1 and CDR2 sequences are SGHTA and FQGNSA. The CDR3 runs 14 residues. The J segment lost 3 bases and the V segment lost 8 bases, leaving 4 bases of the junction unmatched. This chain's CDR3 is CASLTSGHTGELFF. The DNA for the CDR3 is TGTGCCAGCCTAACTAGCGGGCACACCGGGGAGCTGTTTTTT.

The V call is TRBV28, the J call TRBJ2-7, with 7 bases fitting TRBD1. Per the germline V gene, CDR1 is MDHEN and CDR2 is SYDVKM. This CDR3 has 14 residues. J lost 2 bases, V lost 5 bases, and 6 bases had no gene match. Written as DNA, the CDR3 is TGTGCCAGCAGTGGCCGACAGGGAACCTACGAGCAGTACTTC. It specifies CASSGRQGTYEQYF.

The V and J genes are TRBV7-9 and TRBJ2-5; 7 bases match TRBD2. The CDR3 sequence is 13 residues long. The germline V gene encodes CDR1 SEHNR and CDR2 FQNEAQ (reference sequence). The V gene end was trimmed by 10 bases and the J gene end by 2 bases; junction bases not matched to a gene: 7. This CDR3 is CATNGGRQETQYF. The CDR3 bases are TGTGCCACTAACGGGGGGAGACAAGAGACCCAGTACTTC.

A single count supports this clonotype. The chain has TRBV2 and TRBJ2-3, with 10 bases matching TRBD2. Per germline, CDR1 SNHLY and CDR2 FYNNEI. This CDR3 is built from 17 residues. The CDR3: CASEASGSVLPTDTQYF. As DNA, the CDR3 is TGTGCGAGTGAGGCTAGCGGGAGTGTTTTACCCACAGATACGCAGTATTTT.

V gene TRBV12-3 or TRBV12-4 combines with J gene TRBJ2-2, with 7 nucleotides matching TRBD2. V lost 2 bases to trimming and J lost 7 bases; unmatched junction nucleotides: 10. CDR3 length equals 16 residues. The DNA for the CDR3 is TGTGCCAGCAGTTTAAGGGAGGGCCGAGGTGGCGGGGAGCTGTTTTTT. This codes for CASSLREGRGGGELFF.

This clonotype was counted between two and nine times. Here the CDR3 DNA reads TGCAGTGCTAGAAACACTCGGACAGGGGGAAGTGGCTACACCTTC. Translating it yields CSARNTRTGGSGYTF. The chain carries TRBV20-1 and TRBJ1-2; TRBD1 agrees at 10 bases. The CDR3 is made up of 15 amino acids. Unmatched junction bases numbered 10, after V lost 2 bases and J lost 7 bases. The germline V gene has CDR1 DFQATT and CDR2 SNEGSKA (reference sequence).

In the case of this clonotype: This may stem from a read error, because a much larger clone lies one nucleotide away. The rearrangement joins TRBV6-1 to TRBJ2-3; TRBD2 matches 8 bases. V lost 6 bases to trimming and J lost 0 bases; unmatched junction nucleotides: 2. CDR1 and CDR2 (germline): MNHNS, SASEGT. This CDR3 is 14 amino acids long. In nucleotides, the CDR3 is TGTGCCAGCAGGAAGCGGGAGAGCACAGATACGCAGTATTTT. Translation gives CASRKRESTDTQYF.

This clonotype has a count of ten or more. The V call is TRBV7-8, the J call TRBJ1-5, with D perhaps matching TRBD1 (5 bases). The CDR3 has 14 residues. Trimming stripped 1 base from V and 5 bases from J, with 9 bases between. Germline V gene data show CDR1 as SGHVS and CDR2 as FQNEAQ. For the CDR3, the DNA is TGTGCCAGCAGCTTAGGTCCAGGGTATCAGCCCCAGCATTTT. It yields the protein CASSLGPGYQPQHF.

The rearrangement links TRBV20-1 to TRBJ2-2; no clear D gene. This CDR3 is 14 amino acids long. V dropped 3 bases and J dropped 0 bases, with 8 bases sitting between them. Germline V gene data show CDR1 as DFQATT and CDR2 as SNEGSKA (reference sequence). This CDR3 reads CSASQTANTGELFF. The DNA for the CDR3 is TGCAGTGCTAGTCAGACCGCGAACACCGGGGAGCTGTTTTTT.

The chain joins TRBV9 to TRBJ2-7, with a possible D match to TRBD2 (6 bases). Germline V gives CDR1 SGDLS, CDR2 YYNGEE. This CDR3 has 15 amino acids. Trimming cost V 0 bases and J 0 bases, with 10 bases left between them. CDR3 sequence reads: CASSVAPGSSYEQYF. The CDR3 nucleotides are TGTGCCAGCAGCGTAGCCCCCGGGAGCTCCTACGAGCAGTACTTC.

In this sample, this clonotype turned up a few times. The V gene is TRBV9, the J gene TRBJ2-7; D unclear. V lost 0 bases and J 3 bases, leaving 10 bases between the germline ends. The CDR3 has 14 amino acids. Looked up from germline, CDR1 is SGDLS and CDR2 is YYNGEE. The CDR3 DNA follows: TGTGCCAGCAGCGTAGCGGCAGCTGACTACGAGCAGTACTTC. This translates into CASSVAAADYEQYF. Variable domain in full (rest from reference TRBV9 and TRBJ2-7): DSGVTQTPKHLITATGQRVTLRCSPRSGDLSVYWYQQSLDQGLQFLIQYYNGEERAKGNILERFSAQQFPDLHSELNLSSLELGDSALYFCASSVAAADYEQYFGPGTRLTVT.

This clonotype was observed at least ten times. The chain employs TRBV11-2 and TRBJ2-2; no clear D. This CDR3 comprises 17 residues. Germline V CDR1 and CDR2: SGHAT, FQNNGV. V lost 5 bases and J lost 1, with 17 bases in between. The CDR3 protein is CASSPSPLVRNTGELFF. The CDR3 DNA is TGTGCCAGCAGCCCCAGCCCGTTGGTTCGGAACACCGGGGAGCTGTTTTTT.

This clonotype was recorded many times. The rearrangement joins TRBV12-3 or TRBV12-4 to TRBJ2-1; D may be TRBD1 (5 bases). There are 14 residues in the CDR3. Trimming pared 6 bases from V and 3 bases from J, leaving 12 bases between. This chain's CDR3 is CASRELGLYNEQFF. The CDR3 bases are TGTGCCAGCAGGGAACTGGGGCTCTACAATGAGCAGTTCTTC.

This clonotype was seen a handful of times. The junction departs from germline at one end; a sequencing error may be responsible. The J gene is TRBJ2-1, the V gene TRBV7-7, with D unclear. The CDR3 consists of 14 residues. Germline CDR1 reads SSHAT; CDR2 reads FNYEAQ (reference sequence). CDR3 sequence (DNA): TGTGCTAGCAGCTTAGGATCCAGTTATGATGAGCAGTTCTTC. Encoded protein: CASSLGSSYDEQFF.

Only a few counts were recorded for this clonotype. CDR3 bases: TGTGCCAGCAGCCAGACCGGGACAGGGACCCACGAGCAGTACTTC. Translation: CASSQTGTGTHEQYF. The genes are TRBV28 and TRBJ2-7; 9 nucleotides line up with TRBD1. This CDR3 region has 15 residues. Germline V lookup: CDR1 MDHEN, CDR2 SYDVKM. Losses at the gene ends were 6 bases for V and 5 bases for J; bases not matched to a gene: 11.

Written as DNA, the CDR3 is TGTGCCAGCAGTCCAAGCGGGAGGTCGGAGACCCAGTACTTC. It translates to CASSPSGRSETQYF. The rearrangement joins TRBV7-9 to TRBJ2-5; TRBD2 aligns across 9 bases. The germline V gene encodes CDR1 SEHNR and CDR2 FQNEAQ (reference sequence). The CDR3 has 14 amino acids. The V segment lost 6 bases and the J segment 5 bases; nucleotides outside the gene matches: 7.